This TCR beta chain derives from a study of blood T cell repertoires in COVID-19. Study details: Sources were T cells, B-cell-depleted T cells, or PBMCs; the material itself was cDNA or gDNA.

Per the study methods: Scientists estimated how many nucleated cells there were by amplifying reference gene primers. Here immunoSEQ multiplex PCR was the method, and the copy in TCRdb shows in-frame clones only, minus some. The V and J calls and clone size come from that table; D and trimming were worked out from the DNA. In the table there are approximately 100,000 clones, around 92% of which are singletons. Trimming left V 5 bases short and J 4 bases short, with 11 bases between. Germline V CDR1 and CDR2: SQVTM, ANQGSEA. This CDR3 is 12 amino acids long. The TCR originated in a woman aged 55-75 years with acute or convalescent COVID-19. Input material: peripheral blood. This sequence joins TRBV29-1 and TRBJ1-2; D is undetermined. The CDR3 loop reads CSVLNGVYGYTF. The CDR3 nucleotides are TGCAGCGTTTTAAATGGAGTCTATGGCTACACCTTC.